The sequence of this TCR beta chain was determined in a study of OX40 agonist ivuxolimab in advanced cancers. Generated by immunoSEQ multiplex PCR, the TCRdb table keeps only in-frame clones and is missing some. The sample lists 72,000 or so clones; about nine tenths were seen once. This CDR3 has 13 residues. Between the trimmed V and J ends, which lost 4 bases and 4 bases, there was a span of 11 bases. Per the germline V gene, CDR1 is SGHDT and CDR2 is YYEEEE. This TCR was sampled from an adult with an advanced solid tumor such as melanoma, head and neck, liver or kidney cancer. Sequenced here: CD4+ or CD8+ T cells sorted from blood, sampled in a trial of the OX40 agonist ivuxolimab. This rearrangement joins TRBV5-6 to TRBJ2-5; D not resolved. CDR3 sequence (DNA): TGTGCCAGCAGCCCCAGAGGAAGAGAGACCCAGTACTTC. It is translated as CASSPRGRETQYF.